The 30 T cell receptor beta chains in this list originate from one sample, sequenced in a study of beta chain features in type 1 diabetes. General study results and limits: Type 1 diabetes patients had moderately but significantly shorter TCRB CDR3s in all four CD4+ subsets.

No antigen is known for these receptors. The study reverse transcribed the entire isolated RNA, so it sequenced expressed TCRB transcripts. The method was immunoSEQ multiplex PCR; TCRdb's version includes in-frame clones alone and lacks a portion of them. This sample yields hundreds of thousands of clones, of which roughly 13% are seen a single time; nearly 0.04% belongs to the top ten. Sequencing used naive CD4+ T cells from blood. Source of these receptors: a man younger than 35 with type 1 diabetes.

The rearrangement links TRBV6-5 to TRBJ2-1; maybe TRBD2 (5 bases). CDR1 MNHEY and CDR2 SVGAGI come from the germline V gene. This CDR3 is built from 13 residues. The ends were cut back, 6 bases at V and 6 bases at J, with 12 bases in the middle. CDR3 amino acids: CASSPGLGNEQFF. The CDR3 nucleotides are TGTGCCAGCAGCCCAGGACTGGGCAATGAGCAGTTCTTC.

This clone was recorded a few times. The chain has TRBV19 and TRBJ2-1; 7 bases agree with TRBD2. CDR3 length equals 14 residues. The germline V gene has CDR1 LNHDA and CDR2 SQIVND (reference sequence). Germline trimming cut 8 bases from V and 1 base from J; bases unmatched to any gene: 5. CDR3 residues: CASSHSGSYNEQFF. CDR3 in DNA: TGTGCCAGTTCTCATAGCGGGTCCTACAATGAGCAGTTCTTC.

The chain links TRBV5-6 to TRBJ2-7; 7 positions match TRBD1. The CDR3 is 15 amino acids. V dropped 4 bases and J dropped 6; count of bases not matched to a gene: 13. Germline V gives CDR1 SGHDT, CDR2 YYEEEE. This CDR3 reads CASSTTTGSLGEQYF. DNA of the CDR3: TGTGCCAGCAGCACAACGACAGGGTCACTAGGCGAGCAGTACTTC.

For this clone: The same CDR3 is also encoded by other DNA sequences in this sample. The V gene is TRBV20-1, the J gene TRBJ2-7, with no clear D. Per germline, CDR1 DFQATT and CDR2 SNEGSKA (reference sequence). There are 11 residues in the CDR3. The V and J ends lost 1 base and 6 bases respectively, with 7 bases between them. CDR3 loop: CSARGGSEQYF. The CDR3 DNA is TGCAGTGCTAGAGGGGGTTCCGAGCAGTACTTC.

The rearrangement links TRBV5-1 to TRBJ2-7, with TRBD1 as a possible D gene (6 bases). The CDR3 is 15 residues long. Germline assignment: CDR1 SGHRS and CDR2 YFSETQ. V was trimmed by 4 bases and J by 0 bases, leaving 14 bases between them. The CDR3 protein is CASSQDSTSSYEQYF. CDR3 bases: TGCGCCAGCAGCCAGGACAGCACTAGCTCCTACGAGCAGTACTTC.

The J gene is TRBJ2-3, the V gene TRBV27; 12 bases fit TRBD2. CDR1 MNHEY and CDR2 SMNVEV come from the germline V gene (reference sequence). Trimming cost V 5 bases and J 0 bases; bases outside gene matches: 6. CDR3 length: 17 residues. The CDR3 here is CASSPRTSGASTDTQYF. The CDR3 DNA is TGTGCCAGCAGTCCCCGGACTAGCGGGGCTAGCACAGATACGCAGTATTTT.

The chain has TRBV30 and TRBJ1-1; no clear D. Germline assignment: CDR1 GTSNPN and CDR2 SVGIG (reference sequence). Trimming cost V 4 bases and J 4 bases, with 7 bases left between them. The CDR3 has 11 amino acids. CDR3 in DNA: TGTGCCTGGATCCTGGGCACTGAAGCTTTCTTT. Protein sequence: CAWILGTEAFF.

This clone was observed a few times. The chain is built from TRBV11-2 and TRBJ2-5; no definite D call. The V and J ends lost 11 bases and 1 base respectively, with 11 bases between them. The germline V gene has CDR1 SGHAT and CDR2 FQNNGV. The CDR3 extends over 12 amino acids. The CDR3 DNA reads TGTGCCTCCCTCGGCGGCCAAGAGACCCAGTACTTC. Protein sequence: CASLGGQETQYF.

The V call is TRBV6-5, the J call TRBJ2-7, with 12 positions matching TRBD2. The CDR3 loop spans 16 amino acids. V trimming: 2 bases; J trimming: 3 bases; junction bases outside the gene matches: 5. The germline gives CDR1 MNHEY, CDR2 SVGAGI. The CDR3 loop reads CASSYIRTSGIYEQYF. The CDR3 DNA reads as TGTGCCAGCAGTTACATCCGGACTAGCGGGATCTACGAGCAGTACTTC.

The chain employs TRBV25-1 and TRBJ2-1; perhaps TRBD2 as D (6 bases). The CDR3 runs 16 residues. Trimming removed 2 bases at V and 2 bases at J, with 13 bases between. CDR1 MGHDK and CDR2 SYGVNS come from the germline V gene. The CDR3 reads CASSEVSGRPYNEQFF. CDR3 nucleotide sequence: TGTGCCAGCAGTGAAGTTTCTGGGAGGCCCTACAATGAGCAGTTCTTC.

This clone occurred a few times. This chain joins TRBV30 and TRBJ1-2, with D hard to call. V was trimmed by 5 bases and J by 3 bases, leaving 7 bases between them. Germline-derived CDR1 and CDR2 are GTSNPN and SVGIG (reference sequence). This CDR3 has 11 residues. Here the CDR3 DNA reads TGTGCCTGGCTACTAGACTATGGCTACACCTTC. This codes for CAWLLDYGYTF.

This clone was found a few times. The chain employs TRBV11-3 and TRBJ2-2; possible D gene TRBD2, 6 bases. The V end was cut by 7 bases, the J end by 2 bases, with 17 bases between. Germline V CDR1 and CDR2: SGHNT, YENEEA. This CDR3 region has 16 residues. The CDR3 loop is CASTSRWGVNTGELFF. The CDR3 nucleotides read TGTGCCAGCACCTCCCGGTGGGGGGTCAACACCGGGGAGCTGTTTTTT.

This clone was found a few times. The gene calls are TRBV5-1 and TRBJ2-1, with unresolved D. This CDR3 has 11 residues. The V end was cut by 5 bases, the J end by 5 bases, with 5 bases between. The germline gives CDR1 SGHRS, CDR2 YFSETQ. The CDR3 is CASRRDNEQFF. The CDR3 coding sequence is TGCGCCAGCAGACGAGACAATGAGCAGTTCTTC.

This clone occurred a few times. The chain employs TRBV5-1 and TRBJ2-5; D assignment may be TRBD1 or TRBD2 (5 bases each). V was trimmed by 7 bases and J by 4 bases, leaving 17 bases between them. CDR1 and CDR2 (germline): SGHRS, YFSETQ. The CDR3 runs to 14 residues. In nucleotides, the CDR3 is TGCGCCAGCTCACTCTTGGGGGTCGCAGAGACCCAGTACTTC. It is translated as CASSLLGVAETQYF.

This clone was recorded a few times. This chain connects TRBV4-2 to TRBJ2-7; D is unclear. The CDR3 contains 14 residues. V lost 0 bases, J lost 1 base, and 7 bases lay in between. Germline CDR1 and CDR2: LGHNA and YNFKEQ. Here the CDR3 DNA reads TGTGCCAGCAGCCAAGACCCCACGTCCTACGAGCAGTACTTC. Its protein is CASSQDPTSYEQYF.

The rearrangement links TRBV20-1 to TRBJ2-3; the D is unclear. V was trimmed by 6 bases and J by 5 bases, leaving 6 bases between them. The CDR3 loop spans 10 amino acids. Germline CDR1 and CDR2: DFQATT and SNEGSKA (reference sequence). The CDR3 reads CSAAKDTQYF. CDR3 sequence (DNA): TGCAGTGCCGCAAAAGATACGCAGTATTTT.

The chain links TRBV30 to TRBJ1-1; D call uncertain. V was cut by 0 bases and J by 4 bases, with 12 bases left in between. CDR1 and CDR2 from the germline V gene are GTSNPN and SVGIG (reference sequence). CDR3 length: 14 amino acids. The CDR3 spells CAWSVGGSLTEAFF. Here the CDR3 DNA reads TGTGCCTGGAGTGTGGGAGGGAGTCTCACTGAAGCTTTCTTT.

The sample holds a few counts of this clone. The chain recombines TRBV7-3 with TRBJ1-6; 9 nucleotides align to TRBD1. The CDR3 sequence is 15 residues long. Germline CDR1 SGHTA, CDR2 FQGTGA. Trimming took 2 bases from V and 9 from J; bases not matched to a gene: 5. The DNA for the CDR3 is TGTGCCAGCAGCTTACAAGGGACAGGGTCTTCACCCCTCCACTTT. It yields the protein CASSLQGTGSSPLHF. The entire variable domain, with the rest obtained from reference TRBV7-3 and TRBJ1-6, is as follows: GAGVSQTPSNKVTEKGKYVELRCDPISGHTALYWYRQSLGQGPEFLIYFQGTGAADDSGLPNDRFFAVRPEGSVSTLKIQRTERGDSAVYLCASSLQGTGSSPLHFGNGTRLTVT.

The rearrangement uses TRBV29-1 and TRBJ2-2; 7 bases match TRBD1. Trimming removed 7 bases from V and 2 bases from J; junction bases left unmatched: 7. The length of the CDR3 is 14 residues. The germline V gene encodes CDR1 SQVTM and CDR2 ANQGSEA. CDR3 sequence (DNA): TGCAGCGCCCTGGACAGGCTTAACACCGGGGAGCTGTTTTTT. As protein: CSALDRLNTGELFF.

This chain uses TRBV7-2 with TRBJ2-1; D might be TRBD2 (6 bases). Germline V gives CDR1 SGHTA, CDR2 FQGNSA. The CDR3 is 15 amino acids. Deletions cut 3 bases from V and 6 bases from J, with 15 bases between. The CDR3 sequence: CASSLDYNSLNEQFF. Written as DNA, the CDR3 is TGTGCCAGCAGCTTGGACTATAACTCACTCAATGAGCAGTTCTTC.

V is TRBV6-1 and J is TRBJ1-1; D is undetermined. This CDR3 has 14 amino acids. Trimming stripped 1 base from V and 5 bases from J, with 11 bases between. Germline CDR1 is MNHNS and CDR2 is SASEGT. The DNA of the CDR3 is TGTGCCAGCAGTGAAGAGGCGGGGAATACTGAAGCTTTCTTT. Its protein is CASSEEAGNTEAFF.

The chain links TRBV6-1 to TRBJ1-5; perhaps TRBD1 as D (6 bases). The V gene lost 7 bases and the J gene lost 11 bases, with 24 bases spanning the gap. Germline CDR1 and CDR2: MNHNS and SASEGT. The CDR3 extends over 15 amino acids. The CDR3 is CASNPGTTSTPAQHF. CDR3 coding DNA: TGTGCCAGCAATCCCGGGACAACCTCCACCCCGGCCCAGCATTTT.

As DNA, the CDR3 is TGTGCCAGCAGCGGTTCCGCCTACGAGCAGTACTTC. Its protein is CASSGSAYEQYF. This chain connects TRBV2 to TRBJ2-7; D gene ambiguous. V was shortened by 6 bases and J by 2 bases, with 8 bases between the two germline ends. This CDR3 comprises 12 residues. Looked up from germline, CDR1 is SNHLY and CDR2 is FYNNEI.

This clone occurred a few times. The chain combines TRBV6-6 with TRBJ1-6, with D perhaps matching TRBD1 (5 bases). With 2 bases removed from V and 5 bases from J, the gap between germline ends came to 10 bases. From germline, CDR1 is MNHNY and CDR2 SVGAGI (reference sequence). The CDR3 covers 15 residues. The CDR3 DNA reads as TGTGCCAGCAGTTACGAGCAGGGAAATAATTCACCCCTCCACTTT. Protein product: CASSYEQGNNSPLHF.

The chain has TRBV19 and TRBJ2-1; 7 bases match TRBD2. V shed 5 bases, J shed 2 bases, and the junction held 9 bases outside the gene matches. The germline gives CDR1 LNHDA, CDR2 SQIVND (reference sequence). The CDR3 sequence is 16 residues long. CDR3 amino acids: CASSATASGPYNEQFF. CDR3 nucleotides: TGTGCCAGTAGTGCGACGGCTAGCGGCCCCTACAATGAGCAGTTCTTC.

The chain is built from TRBV6-5 and TRBJ2-7; maybe TRBD1 (6 bases). The CDR3 totals 14 residues. The ends were cut back, 0 bases at V and 2 bases at J, with 8 bases in the middle. Germline CDR1 MNHEY, CDR2 SVGAGI. The CDR3 is CASSYSGGPYEQYF. The CDR3 nucleotides are TGTGCCAGCAGTTACTCTGGGGGCCCCTACGAGCAGTACTTC.

The chain uses TRBV6-5 and TRBJ1-2; D gene ambiguous. V was trimmed by 2 bases and J by 5 bases, leaving 9 bases between them. Germline V gene lookup returns CDR1 MNHEY and CDR2 SVGAGI. The length of the CDR3 is 13 residues. The CDR3 region has the DNA TGTGCCAGCAGTTACAGTAGCCGATATGGCTACACCTTC. The encoded protein is CASSYSSRYGYTF.

This clone was counted only a few times. The chain joins TRBV14 to TRBJ2-5; 8 bases agree with TRBD2. Germline V gene data show CDR1 as SGHDN and CDR2 as FVKESK. The CDR3 runs 17 residues. Trimming cost V 0 bases and J 5 bases; bases outside gene matches: 11. The DNA for the CDR3 is TGTGCCAGCAGCCAAGATCTCGGGACTAGATTTAGCGAGACCCAGTACTTC. It codes for CASSQDLGTRFSETQYF.

This clone turned up a few times. Other DNA sequences of this sample code for an identical CDR3. The chain employs TRBV30 and TRBJ1-1, with unresolved D. Germline V gene lookup returns CDR1 GTSNPN and CDR2 SVGIG (reference sequence). The CDR3 sequence is 12 residues long. Trimming cost V 3 bases and J 1 base, with 6 bases left between them. CDR3 nucleotides: TGTGCCTGGAGCGGTCAGAACACTGAAGCTTTCTTT. Translating it yields CAWSGQNTEAFF. The complete variable domain, with remaining parts taken from reference TRBV30 and TRBJ1-1, reads SQTIHQWPATLVQPVGSPLSLECTVEGTSNPNLYWYRQAAGRGLQLLFYSVGIGQISSEVPQNLSASRPQDRQFILSSKKLLLSDSGFYLCAWSGQNTEAFFGQGTRLTVV.

The chain carries TRBV30 and TRBJ1-5; D not certain. The CDR3 covers 13 residues. Germline V gene data show CDR1 as GTSNPN and CDR2 as SVGIG (reference sequence). Trimming cost V 5 bases and J 4 bases, with 12 bases left between them. DNA for the CDR3: TGTGCCTGGGCGAGGACGGAGAATCAGCCCCAGCATTTT. This gives the protein CAWARTENQPQHF.